The 26 T cell receptor beta chains reported below all come from one sample, sequenced in a study of cytomegalovirus exposure and HLA in healthy donors. Researchers ran the PCR with 60 Vbeta and 13 Jbeta primers. TCRdb's copy holds only in-frame clones and misses some; the assay was immunoSEQ multiplex PCR. Of about 190,000 clones in the sample, over 60% were seen once. Sequenced input: PBMCs. The receptors come from a man aged 25-45 years in good health and CMV-seropositive.

This clone occurred a few times. The rearrangement uses TRBV19 and TRBJ2-1, with 8 nucleotides matching TRBD2. V dropped 6 bases and J dropped 4; count of bases not matched to a gene: 11. This CDR3 spans 16 amino acids. Germline V CDR1 and CDR2: LNHDA, SQIVND (reference sequence). CDR3 in amino acids: CASSQTAGGYYNEQFF. The CDR3 nucleotides read TGTGCCAGTAGCCAGACCGCGGGGGGATATTACAATGAGCAGTTCTTC.

J is TRBJ2-7 and V is TRBV28, with 10 bases aligning to TRBD1. This CDR3 comprises 15 residues. The V and J ends lost 5 bases and 4 bases, in that order; junction bases with no gene match: 8. The V gene's germline CDR1 is MDHEN and CDR2 SYDVKM. The DNA of the CDR3 is TGTGCCAGCAGTACGGCCGGGACAGGGGTTTACGAGCAGTACTTC. Its protein product is CASSTAGTGVYEQYF.

This clone came up a few times. V gene TRBV18 combines with J gene TRBJ1-1; D possibly corresponds to TRBD1 (5 bases). The CDR3 spans 17 residues. Trimming left V 0 bases short and J 2 bases short, with 16 bases between. Germline CDR1 reads KGHSH; CDR2 reads LQKENI. The CDR3 nucleotides read TGTGCCAGCTCACCACCGAGCTGGGAAGGGGTTAACACTGAAGCTTTCTTT. Translated: CASSPPSWEGVNTEAFF.

This clone was picked up one time. The chain has TRBV10-3 and TRBJ1-1, with 10 nucleotides matching TRBD1. Germline CDR1 reads ENHRY; CDR2 reads SYGVKD. V lost 11 bases, J lost 4 bases, and 7 bases stayed unmatched. The CDR3 extends over 13 amino acids. The CDR3 DNA reads as TGTGCCGGACGACAGGGGGCTGTCACTGAAGCTTTCTTT. This gives the protein CAGRQGAVTEAFF.

The chain has TRBV5-5 and TRBJ1-1; D ambiguous. V was trimmed by 0 bases and J by 10 bases, leaving 19 bases between them. The CDR3 spans 15 residues. CDR1 is SGHKS and CDR2 is YYEKEE in the germline V gene (reference sequence). The CDR3 region has the DNA TGTGCCAGCAGCTTGGGGGCCCAGAGTAGTAACGGAGCTTTCTTT. Protein sequence: CASSLGAQSSNGAFF.

V and J are TRBV7-4 and TRBJ2-5, with 9 bases matching TRBD2. V shed 10 bases, J shed 7 bases, and the junction held 19 bases outside the gene matches. Germline CDR1 reads SGHVT; CDR2 reads SQSDAQ. The CDR3 has 16 amino acids. The CDR3 DNA reads TGTGCCATCTACTCAGGGTGCGGGGGGGGTGCCGGGACCCAGTACTTC. Its protein product is CAIYSGCGGGAGTQYF.

V and J are TRBV11-2 and TRBJ1-2, with a possible D match to TRBD1 (6 bases). With 6 bases removed from V and 6 bases from J, the gap between germline ends came to 17 bases. The germline CDR1 and CDR2 sequences are SGHAT and FQNNGV. The CDR3 has 14 residues. The CDR3 reads CASSQAPGADGYTF. Here the CDR3 DNA reads TGTGCCAGCAGTCAAGCCCCAGGGGCGGATGGCTACACCTTC.

The chain links TRBV6-6 to TRBJ1-6, with D uncertain. The CDR3 consists of 11 residues. Trimming took off 6 bases at V and 13 bases at J, with 10 bases between the two ends. The germline V gene has CDR1 MNHNY and CDR2 SVGAGI (reference sequence). The CDR3: CASSTNEPLHF. CDR3 nucleotides: TGTGCCAGCAGCACCAACGAGCCCCTCCACTTT.

The chain couples TRBV5-6 to TRBJ2-2; D is perhaps TRBD1 (6 bases). The CDR3 consists of 15 residues. The germline CDR1 and CDR2 sequences are SGHDT and YYEEEE. Trimming left V 0 bases short and J 0 bases short, with 6 bases between. This CDR3 reads CASSLDRANTGELFF. DNA of the CDR3: TGTGCCAGCAGCTTGGACAGGGCGAACACCGGGGAGCTGTTTTTT.

This clone was observed a few times. The V call is TRBV4-2, the J call TRBJ2-3, with TRBD2 matching over 8 bases. The ends lost 7 bases at V and 4 bases at J; junction bases unmatched: 13. This CDR3 spans 16 amino acids. CDR1 LGHNA and CDR2 YNFKEQ come from the germline V gene. Here the CDR3 DNA reads TGTGCCAGCACCCCAACTCCGGGAGGGCCTTCAGATACGCAGTATTTT. It yields the protein CASTPTPGGPSDTQYF.

This clone has just a few counts. The DNA of the CDR3 is TGTGCCAGCAGCGTAGAGGCTAGCGGGGGCCGACTCCTCTCGGAGACCCAGTACTTC. This codes for CASSVEASGGRLLSETQYF. The V and J genes are TRBV9 and TRBJ2-5; 10 nucleotides match TRBD2. This CDR3 has 19 amino acids. With V trimmed by 0 bases and J by 5 bases, 16 bases remained unmatched. The germline gives CDR1 SGDLS, CDR2 YYNGEE.

This clone was counted a few times. The chain combines TRBV30 with TRBJ2-2; D is undetermined. There are 14 residues in the CDR3. Germline V CDR1 and CDR2: GTSNPN, SVGIG (reference sequence). Trimming took 4 bases from V and 1 from J, leaving 10 bases between them. The CDR3 sequence: CAWTPHLNTGELFF. The DNA of the CDR3 is TGTGCCTGGACGCCGCACTTGAACACCGGGGAGCTGTTTTTT.

CDR3 loop: CASSSPQGQETQYF. The CDR3 DNA sequence: TGTGCCAGCAGCTCCCCGCAGGGTCAAGAGACCCAGTACTTC. The chain is built from TRBV11-1 and TRBJ2-5, with TRBD1 as a possible D gene (5 bases). CDR3 length: 14 residues. Trimming took 4 bases from V and 2 from J, leaving 11 bases between them. Germline V CDR1 and CDR2: SGHAT, FQDESV (reference sequence). Variable domain in full (rest from reference TRBV11-1 and TRBJ2-5): EAEVAQSPRYKITEKSQAVAFWCDPISGHATLYWYRQILGQGPELLVQFQDESVVDDSQLPKDRFSAERLKGVDSTLKIQPAELGDSAMYLCASSSPQGQETQYFGPGTRLLVL.

The chain carries TRBV21-1 and TRBJ2-1; TRBD2, as called in the table, went unchecked against the DNA. TRBV21-1 is classified as a pseudogene. The CDR3 contains 14 residues. The CDR3 protein is CASTTSGGYNEQFF. CDR3 sequence (DNA): TGTGCCAGCACCACTAGCGGGGGGTACAATGAGCAGTTCTTC.

A remark on this clone: The sample has other DNA sequences that encode this CDR3 too. The chain recombines TRBV6-1 with TRBJ2-5, with 7 bases identical to TRBD2. Germline V gene sequence: CDR1 MNHNS, CDR2 SASEGT. There are 15 residues in the CDR3. The J segment lost 4 bases and the V segment lost 1 base, leaving 6 bases of the junction unmatched. The CDR3 here is CASSEGSAGRETQYF. The CDR3 DNA sequence: TGTGCCAGCAGTGAAGGTTCAGCGGGGAGAGAGACCCAGTACTTC.

This chain uses TRBV10-3 with TRBJ1-2, with D possibly matching TRBD1 (5 bases). This CDR3 has 15 amino acids. CDR1 is ENHRY, CDR2 SYGVKD, per germline. The ends were cut back, 1 base at V and 4 bases at J, with 13 bases in the middle. This CDR3 reads CAISELTGHSYGYTF. CDR3 sequence (DNA): TGTGCCATCAGTGAGTTGACCGGACACTCCTATGGCTACACCTTC.

The CDR3 sequence is CASTRQATGEQYF. The CDR3 DNA reads TGTGCCAGCACCAGGCAGGCCACAGGCGAGCAGTACTTC. J is TRBJ2-5 and V is TRBV11-2; possible D gene TRBD1, 5 bases. The DNA end lines up better with TRBJ2-7; the J call may be wrong. The CDR3 has 13 amino acids. Germline values: CDR1 SGHAT, CDR2 FQNNGV.

The J gene is TRBJ1-2, the V gene TRBV29-1, with D possibly TRBD1 on 6 matching bases. This CDR3 has 12 amino acids. Germline V gives CDR1 SQVTM, CDR2 ANQGSEA. V was trimmed by 4 bases and J by 4 bases, leaving 10 bases between them. The CDR3: CSVVRGAYGYTF. The CDR3 DNA reads as TGCAGCGTTGTGCGGGGGGCCTATGGCTACACCTTC.

The chain is built from TRBV7-3 and TRBJ2-7; maybe TRBD1 (5 bases). Trimming shortened V by 4 bases and J by 5 bases, and 12 bases separated the two germline ends. CDR1 is SGHTA, CDR2 FQGTGA, per germline. The CDR3 covers 13 residues. The CDR3 spells CASSSTGNNEQYF. In nucleotides, the CDR3 is TGTGCCAGCAGCTCTACAGGTAACAACGAGCAGTACTTC.

This chain connects TRBV2 to TRBJ1-1; the match to TRBD1 covers 7 bases. The V segment lost 7 bases and the J segment 1 base; nucleotides outside the gene matches: 6. Germline CDR1 reads SNHLY; CDR2 reads FYNNEI. This CDR3 contains 14 residues. The CDR3: CASIWTGRNTEAFF. The CDR3 bases are TGTGCCAGCATTTGGACAGGAAGGAACACTGAAGCTTTCTTT.

A few counts support this clone. This chain uses TRBV5-5 with TRBJ2-2; 9 bases map to TRBD2. CDR1 SGHKS and CDR2 YYEKEE come from the germline V gene (reference sequence). Trimming removed 0 bases from V and 5 bases from J; junction bases left unmatched: 5. The CDR3 loop spans 16 amino acids. CDR3 DNA: TGTGCCAGCAGCTTGGAACCTAGCGGGACGACCGGGGAGCTGTTTTTT. Protein: CASSLEPSGTTGELFF. Full variable domain (missing parts from reference TRBV5-5 and TRBJ2-2): DAGVTQSPTHLIKTRGQQVTLRCSPISGHKSVSWYQQVLGQGPQFIFQYYEKEERGRGNFPDRFSARQFPNYSSELNVNALLLGDSALYLCASSLEPSGTTGELFFGEGSRLTVL.

The chain joins TRBV5-1 to TRBJ2-1; 10 nucleotides line up with TRBD2. With 0 bases clipped from V and 2 bases from J, the junction kept 2 bases outside the gene matches. The CDR3 is 16 amino acids. Germline loops: CDR1 SGHRS, CDR2 YFSETQ. The CDR3 DNA is TGCGCCAGCAGCTTGGGGACTAGCGGACCCTACAATGAGCAGTTCTTC. Amino acids: CASSLGTSGPYNEQFF.

J is TRBJ2-7 and V is TRBV19, with TRBD1 matching 7 bases. The CDR3 consists of 13 residues. Germline CDR1 reads LNHDA; CDR2 reads SQIVND (reference sequence). The ends lost 9 bases at V and 2 bases at J; junction bases unmatched: 7. The CDR3 protein is CASARDRAYEQYF. In nucleotides, the CDR3 is TGTGCCAGCGCCCGGGACAGAGCCTACGAGCAGTACTTC.

The rearrangement links TRBV9 to TRBJ2-5; no clear D gene. CDR1 is SGDLS and CDR2 is YYNGEE in the germline V gene. The CDR3 extends over 16 amino acids. The ends were cut back, 1 base at V and 7 bases at J, with 20 bases in the middle. The CDR3 nucleotides are TGTGCCAGCAGCGTATCGGAGAGTCGGTCGGCTCTGACCCAGTACTTC. It encodes CASSVSESRSALTQYF.

The chain carries TRBV6-6 and TRBJ2-4; 13 bases align to TRBD2. V lost 5 bases and J lost 6; bases outside the gene matches: 7. The CDR3 sequence is 16 residues long. Germline CDR1 reads MNHNY; CDR2 reads SVGAGI (reference sequence). CDR3 sequence: CASSRHTSGGGNIQYF. CDR3 DNA: TGTGCCAGCAGTCGTCACACTAGCGGGGGGGGAAACATTCAGTACTTC.

V usage is TRBV6-1 and J usage is TRBJ2-5; 9 nucleotides align to TRBD2. The CDR3 extends over 14 amino acids. With V trimmed by 6 bases and J by 5 bases, 7 bases remained unmatched. CDR1 is MNHNS and CDR2 is SASEGT in the germline V gene. CDR3 protein: CASRRGGAGETQYF. Here the CDR3 DNA reads TGTGCCAGCAGGCGCGGGGGGGCGGGGGAGACCCAGTACTTC.